A single sample is the source of the 14 T cell receptor beta chains below, sequenced in a study of OX40 agonist ivuxolimab in advanced cancers. The protocol was immunoSEQ multiplex PCR, while the TCRdb copy is restricted to in-frame clones and leaves out a portion. Among roughly 60,000 clones, roughly 84% were seen once, and the ten largest hold approximately 4.2%. This sample comprised CD4+ or CD8+ T cells sorted from blood, obtained in a trial of the OX40 agonist ivuxolimab. The source of these receptors is an adult with an advanced solid tumor such as melanoma, head and neck, liver or kidney cancer.

The chain couples TRBV9 to TRBJ1-4, with 8 positions matching TRBD1. CDR3 length equals 15 residues. V shed 4 bases, J shed 6 bases, and the junction held 8 bases outside the gene matches. Per germline, CDR1 SGDLS and CDR2 YYNGEE. The CDR3 DNA sequence: TGTGCCAGCAGCAATCACAGGGGGTTAGATGAAAAACTGTTTTTT. It codes for CASSNHRGLDEKLFF.

V is TRBV9 and J is TRBJ2-7; TRBD1 aligns across 7 bases. CDR3 length: 14 residues. The germline gives CDR1 SGDLS, CDR2 YYNGEE. Germline trimming cut 0 bases from V and 2 bases from J; bases unmatched to any gene: 2. The CDR3 spells CASSVGQGTYEQYF. CDR3 sequence (DNA): TGTGCCAGCAGCGTAGGACAGGGAACCTACGAGCAGTACTTC.

V usage is TRBV4-1 and J usage is TRBJ2-1, with D perhaps given as TRBD1 or TRBD2 (5 bases each). V dropped 1 base and J dropped 7 bases, with 14 bases sitting between them. The CDR3 has 15 residues. The germline V gene encodes CDR1 MGHRA and CDR2 YSYEKL. The CDR3 reads CASSQVLRGGNEQFF. The DNA for the CDR3 is TGCGCCAGCAGCCAAGTCTTGAGGGGTGGAAATGAGCAGTTCTTC.

The genes are TRBV4-2 and TRBJ2-7; 8 bases agree with TRBD2. The CDR3 extends over 15 amino acids. Germline V gene sequence: CDR1 LGHNA, CDR2 YNFKEQ. Trimming took 1 base from V and 7 from J; bases not matched to a gene: 9. In DNA, the CDR3 is TGTGCCAGCAGCCAAGGCCGGGGGGGAGATCGGGAGCAGTACTTC. This encodes CASSQGRGGDREQYF.

The chain combines TRBV13 with TRBJ2-1; 8 bases align to TRBD1. V was clipped by 5 bases and J by 8 bases; unmatched bases: 14. The germline gives CDR1 PRHDT, CDR2 FYEKMQ (reference sequence). This CDR3 contains 16 residues. The CDR3 sequence is CASSRSPGGEFYEQFF. CDR3 DNA: TGTGCCAGCAGCAGAAGTCCAGGGGGCGAATTCTATGAGCAGTTCTTC.

V gene TRBV6-5 combines with J gene TRBJ2-7; D possibly matches TRBD1 or TRBD2 (5 bases each). Germline CDR1 and CDR2: MNHEY and SVGAGI. The germline V and J ends were trimmed by 8 bases and 3 bases, with 20 bases remaining between them. This CDR3 is built from 15 residues. CDR3 region: CASGYSPGRSYEQYF. CDR3 sequence (DNA): TGTGCCAGCGGCTACTCACCGGGACGGAGCTACGAGCAGTACTTC.

CDR3 sequence: CASSPTAIFQETQYF. The DNA for the CDR3 is TGTGCCAGCAGCCCCACAGCGATCTTCCAAGAGACCCAGTACTTC. The chain links TRBV9 to TRBJ2-5, with D hard to call. V lost 4 bases and J lost 1, with 14 bases in between. CDR3 length: 15 amino acids. Germline loops: CDR1 SGDLS, CDR2 YYNGEE.

The chain has TRBV7-8 and TRBJ1-4; no clear D gene. V lost 6 bases and J 6 bases, leaving 17 bases between the germline ends. This CDR3 is built from 15 residues. CDR1 is SGHVS, CDR2 FQNEAQ, per germline. The CDR3: CASRYEGYGDEKLFF. The CDR3 DNA follows: TGTGCCAGCAGATATGAGGGATACGGTGATGAAAAACTGTTTTTT.

V usage is TRBV9 and J usage is TRBJ2-5, with D perhaps matching TRBD2 (6 bases). The CDR3 has 14 residues. Trimming took off 3 bases at V and 2 bases at J, with 11 bases between the two ends. Germline V lookup: CDR1 SGDLS, CDR2 YYNGEE. CDR3 in DNA: TGTGCCAGCAGCGCCGGGACTGTACAAGAGACCCAGTACTTC. It specifies CASSAGTVQETQYF.

The J gene is TRBJ2-1, the V gene TRBV9, with D tentatively TRBD1 or TRBD2 (6 bases each). The CDR3 has 14 amino acids. V shed 4 bases and J shed 10 bases, with 18 bases lying between them. From germline, CDR1 is SGDLS and CDR2 YYNGEE. CDR3 sequence reads: CASSPRRGQGEQFF. The CDR3, as DNA: TGTGCCAGCAGCCCACGACGGGGGCAGGGGGAGCAGTTCTTC.

J is TRBJ2-7 and V is TRBV7-2; D call uncertain. Germline V CDR1 and CDR2: SGHTA, FQGNSA. The V gene lost 4 bases and the J gene lost 2 bases, with 9 bases spanning the gap. The CDR3 consists of 13 residues. As DNA, the CDR3 is TGTGCCAGCAGCTACATGGCGGCCTACGAGCAGTACTTC. Translating it yields CASSYMAAYEQYF.

V usage is TRBV28 and J usage is TRBJ1-1; tentative D call: TRBD1 (5 bases). The germline V and J ends were trimmed by 11 bases and 6 bases, with 25 bases remaining between them. This CDR3 comprises 15 residues. Per germline, CDR1 MDHEN and CDR2 SYDVKM. CDR3 sequence (DNA): TGTGCCTCAAAACCATACACGACAGTTTACGCTGAAGCTTTCTTT. It specifies CASKPYTTVYAEAFF. The full variable domain, with the rest looked up from reference TRBV28 and TRBJ1-1, is DVKVTQSSRYLVKRTGEKVFLECVQDMDHENMFWYRQDPGLGLRLIYFSYDVKMKEKGDIPEGYSVSREKKERFSLILESASTNQTSMYLCASKPYTTVYAEAFFGQGTRLTVV.

This clone was picked up one time. The chain has TRBV25-1 and TRBJ2-7, with a tentative D call TRBD1 (5 bases). This CDR3 comprises 14 residues. In germline, CDR1 is MGHDK, CDR2 SYGVNS. Trimming shortened V by 5 bases and J by 3 bases, and 14 bases separated the two germline ends. The DNA of the CDR3 is TGTGCCAGCAGTCCGCGACAGACGGGCTACGAGCAGTACTTC. Amino acid sequence: CASSPRQTGYEQYF.

This chain joins TRBV25-1 and TRBJ2-7; TRBD2 matches at 9 bases. Germline CDR1 MGHDK, CDR2 SYGVNS. The V segment lost 4 bases and the J segment 3 bases; nucleotides outside the gene matches: 7. This CDR3 has 15 amino acids. The CDR3 here is CASSARTSAFYEQYF. CDR3 sequence (DNA): TGTGCCAGCAGTGCTAGGACTAGCGCTTTCTACGAGCAGTACTTC.